This T cell receptor (beta chain) was identified during a study of T cell repertoires in cytomegalovirus infection. Trimming stripped 6 bases from V and 0 bases from J, with 12 bases between. The CDR3 runs 15 residues. MiXCR, run by TCRdb on the reads, gives a single entry per CDR3 protein. The sample records about 260,000 distinct CDR3 sequences, approximately 10% being singletons. Sequencing used PBMCs. This rearrangement joins TRBV12-3 or TRBV12-4 to TRBJ1-5; no firm D call. The receptor was isolated from a human donor in good health (CMV status not recorded). Some clones in this sample may be carry-over from other donors' samples. The CDR3 reads CASRIEGYSNQPQHF. For the CDR3, the DNA is TGTGCCAGCAGGATCGAGGGTTATAGCAATCAGCCCCAGCATTTT.